This is a list of T cell receptor beta chains from one sample in a study of cytomegalovirus exposure and HLA in healthy donors. The protocol was immunoSEQ multiplex PCR, while the TCRdb copy is restricted to in-frame clones and leaves out a portion. The sample's table shows over 100,000 clones. The sequenced sample was PBMCs. These receptors all stem from a man aged 30-40 years in good health and CMV-seronegative. CDR3s include the opening cysteine and the closing phenylalanine or tryptophan. D genes are given only for firm matches.

d_call,j_call,v_call,cdr3_aa,cdr3_nt
.,TRBJ1-1,TRBV7-9,CASLPLSEAFF,TGTGCCAGCCTCCCTCTCTCCGAAGCTTTCTTT
TRBD2,TRBJ2-3,TRBV9,CASSVDWRGGTLPRGDTQYF,TGTGCCAGCAGCGTAGATTGGCGAGGCGGAACTCTCCCGCGGGGGGATACGCAGTATTTT
TRBD1,TRBJ1-5,TRBV5-6,CASSSGTGTSRSNQPQHF,TGTGCCAGCAGCTCCGGGACAGGGACGTCGCGGAGCAATCAGCCCCAGCATTTT
TRBD1,TRBJ2-7,TRBV6-5,CASRRGQGGVEQYF,TGTGCCAGCAGGCGAGGACAGGGGGGAGTCGAGCAGTACTTC
.,TRBJ1-5,TRBV4-1,CASGLYTGNNQPQHF,TGCGCCAGCGGCTTATATACAGGTAACAATCAGCCCCAGCATTTT
.,TRBJ2-7,TRBV7-9,CASSLVAQGPSYEQYF,TGTGCCAGCAGCTTAGTGGCACAGGGTCCTTCCTACGAGCAGTACTTC
TRBD2,TRBJ2-1,TRBV11-3,CASSLSHGGGNEQFF,TGTGCCAGCAGCTTATCCCACGGCGGGGGCAATGAGCAGTTCTTC
.,TRBJ2-3,TRBV5-1,CASSLSSGGSTDTQYF,TGCGCCAGCAGCTTGTCTTCAGGGGGGAGCACAGATACGCAGTATTTT
.,TRBJ1-2,TRBV5-4,CASSSSGRNYGYTF,TGTGCCAGCAGCTCGTCAGGAAGAAACTATGGCTACACCTTC
TRBD1,TRBJ2-5,TRBV6-5,CAASGQGGDQETQYF,TGTGCCGCTTCGGGACAGGGGGGGGACCAAGAGACCCAGTACTTC
TRBD1,TRBJ2-7,TRBV19,CASSIRWGQLYF,TGTGCCAGTAGTATAAGGTGGGGACAGCTGTACTTC
.,TRBJ2-2,TRBV28,CASKTPGRPTGELFF,TGTGCCAGCAAGACCCCTGGCAGGCCTACCGGGGAGCTGTTTTTT
.,TRBJ1-1,TRBV9,CASSTAGRFNTEAFF,TGTGCCAGCAGCACAGCAGGCAGATTTAACACTGAAGCTTTCTTT
.,TRBJ1-3,TRBV9,CASSVQGQSWDTIYF,TGTGCCAGCAGCGTACAGGGACAATCTTGGGACACCATATATTTT
.,TRBJ1-1,TRBV6-5,CASSDRQVWDTEAFF,TGTGCCAGCAGCGATAGACAGGTTTGGGACACTGAAGCTTTCTTT
.,TRBJ2-1,TRBV11-3,CASSLAGVTSYNEQFF,TGTGCCAGCAGCTTAGCAGGGGTTACCTCCTACAATGAGCAGTTCTTC
.,TRBJ2-3,TRBV18,CASSPSRTSRSTDTQYF,TGTGCCAGCTCACCATCCCGAACTAGCCGGAGCACAGATACGCAGTATTTT
.,TRBJ2-1,TRBV10-3,CATLIQGGSGNEQFF,TGTGCCACCCTAATACAGGGAGGGAGCGGCAATGAGCAGTTCTTC
.,TRBJ2-2,TRBV5-1,CASSPGQSTGELFF,TGCGCCAGCAGCCCCGGACAGAGCACCGGGGAGCTGTTTTTT
.,TRBJ2-5,TRBV7-2,CASSSFRTGGETQYF,TGTGCCAGCAGTTCGTTTAGGACCGGGGGAGAGACCCAGTACTTC
TRBD2,TRBJ2-3,TRBV5-6,CASSLAISGVSTDTQYF,TGTGCCAGCAGCTTGGCCATTAGCGGGGTTAGCACAGATACGCAGTATTTT
TRBD2,TRBJ2-3,TRBV7-3,CASSFRGGGSTDTQYF,TGTGCCAGCAGCTTTAGGGGCGGGGGAAGCACAGATACGCAGTATTTT
TRBD1,TRBJ1-6,TRBV2,CASSEGLTGSDPLHF,TGTGCCAGCAGTGAAGGGCTGACAGGGTCGGATCCCCTCCACTTT
TRBD1,TRBJ1-3,TRBV15,CATSRAGPGTGVPSGNTIYF,TGTGCCACCAGCAGAGCAGGGCCCGGGACAGGGGTTCCCTCTGGAAACACCATATATTTT
TRBD1,TRBJ2-7,TRBV28,CASSLWAQGAGSYEQYF,TGTGCCAGCAGTCTATGGGCACAGGGGGCGGGCTCCTACGAGCAGTACTTC
.,TRBJ2-2,TRBV5-4,CASSAAGVNTGELFF,TGTGCCAGCAGCGCCGCAGGGGTGAACACCGGGGAGCTGTTTTTT
TRBD1,TRBJ1-2,TRBV6-6,CASRPGQAYGYTF,TGTGCCAGCAGGCCGGGACAGGCCTATGGCTACACCTTC
.,TRBJ2-7,TRBV6-6,CASKLSGVAYEQYF,TGTGCCAGCAAGCTAAGCGGCGTAGCCTACGAGCAGTACTTC
TRBD2,TRBJ2-7,TRBV5-4,CASSFGGEGYEQYF,TGTGCCAGCAGCTTCGGGGGGGAGGGCTACGAGCAGTACTTC
TRBD2,TRBJ2-3,TRBV18,CASSPREGRTDTQYF,TGTGCCAGCTCACCACGGGAGGGCCGCACAGATACGCAGTATTTT
TRBD1,TRBJ1-2,TRBV7-2,CASSLGGQGGNYGYTF,TGTGCCAGCAGCTTAGGGGGACAGGGTGGGAACTATGGCTACACCTTC
.,TRBJ1-1,TRBV5-1,CASGGVNPTEAFF,TGCGCCAGCGGGGGCGTCAACCCCACTGAAGCTTTCTTT
TRBD1,TRBJ1-2,TRBV6-1,CASSEQTGGLGYTF,TGTGCCAGCAGTGAACAGACAGGGGGCCTTGGCTACACCTTC
.,TRBJ2-3,TRBV10-3,CAIMGAYSTDTQYF,TGTGCCATCATGGGCGCGTATAGCACAGATACGCAGTATTTT
.,TRBJ2-7,TRBV4-1,CASSQVQSSYEQYF,TGCGCCAGCAGCCAAGTACAGTCTTCCTACGAGCAGTACTTC
.,TRBJ2-4,TRBV30,CAWKAAKNIQYF,TGTGCCTGGAAAGCCGCCAAAAACATTCAGTACTTC
.,TRBJ1-5,TRBV15,CATSRDRALNQPQHF,TGTGCCACCAGCAGAGACAGGGCGTTGAATCAGCCCCAGCATTTT
TRBD2,TRBJ2-5,TRBV11-2,CASSLAGVETQYF,TGTGCCAGCAGTTTAGCGGGGGTAGAGACCCAGTACTTC
TRBD1,TRBJ1-2,TRBV15,CATSGPGQGRYGYTF,TGTGCCACCAGCGGCCCCGGACAGGGGCGATATGGCTACACCTTC
TRBD1,TRBJ1-4,TRBV5-1,CASSRGWTGEGKLFF,TGCGCCAGCAGCCGGGGGTGGACAGGCGAGGGGAAACTGTTTTTT
.,TRBJ2-7,TRBV28,CASSSPRRGGSYEQYF,TGTGCCAGCAGTTCCCCCCGGCGGGGTGGTTCCTACGAGCAGTACTTC
.,TRBJ2-7,TRBV13,CASSLGYEQYF,TGTGCCAGCAGCTTAGGATACGAGCAGTACTTC
TRBD1,TRBJ2-7,TRBV5-1,CASSFGNRGPDEQYF,TGCGCCAGCAGCTTTGGAAACAGGGGGCCTGACGAGCAGTACTTC
.,TRBJ2-1,TRBV6-4,CASSPRTSGKRSYNEQFF,TGTGCCAGCAGTCCCCGCACGTCGGGAAAGAGGTCCTACAATGAGCAGTTCTTC